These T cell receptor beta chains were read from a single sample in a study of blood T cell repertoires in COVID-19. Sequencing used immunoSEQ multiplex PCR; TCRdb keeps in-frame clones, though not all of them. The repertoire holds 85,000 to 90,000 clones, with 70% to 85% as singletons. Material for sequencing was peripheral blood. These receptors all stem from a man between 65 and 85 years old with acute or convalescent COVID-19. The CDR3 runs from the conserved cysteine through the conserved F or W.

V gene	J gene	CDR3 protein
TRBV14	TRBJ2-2	CASSQATPRGTGELFF
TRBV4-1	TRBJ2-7	CASSQEIMGQGLGEQYF
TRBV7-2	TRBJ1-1	CASSLRGSTEAFF
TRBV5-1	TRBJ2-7	CASSLPGTDYEQYF
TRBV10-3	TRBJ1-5	CAIGQDNQPQHF
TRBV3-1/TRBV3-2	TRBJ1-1	CASSKGQNTEAFF
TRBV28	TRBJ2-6	CASSFGGAPSGANVLTF
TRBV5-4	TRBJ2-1	CASSPWTRGGEQFF
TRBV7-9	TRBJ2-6	CASSYPVGGPGANVLTF
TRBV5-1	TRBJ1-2	CASSLGTQGRNGYTF
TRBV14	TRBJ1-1	CASSQAGARADTEAFF
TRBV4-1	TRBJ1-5	CASSPGFFGGQPQHF
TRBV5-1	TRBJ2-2	CASSLAPGVNTGELFF
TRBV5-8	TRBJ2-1	CASSPDRASYNEQFF
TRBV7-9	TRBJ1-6	CASSLAGESPLHF
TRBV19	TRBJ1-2	CASTLDRGDNGYTF
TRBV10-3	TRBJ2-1	CAISDGRYNEQFF
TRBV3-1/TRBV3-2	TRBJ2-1	CASSRRTSGGYNEQFF
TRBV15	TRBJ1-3	CATSRKGGASSGNTIYF
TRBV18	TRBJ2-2	CASSPSRGLNTGELFF
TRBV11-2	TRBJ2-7	CASSFGVGSYEQYF
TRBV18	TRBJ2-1	CASSQNRGSYNEQFF
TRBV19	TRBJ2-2	CASTFPGRQGTGELFF
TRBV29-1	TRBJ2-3	CSVAQSPGGTDTQYF
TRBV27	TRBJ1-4	CASGRLATNEKLFF
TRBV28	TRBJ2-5	CASGGSGGEVWETQYF
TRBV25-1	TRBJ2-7	CASTRTGYSYEQYF
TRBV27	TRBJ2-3	CASSSLLAATDTQYF
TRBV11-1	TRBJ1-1	CASSRNRGGNTEAFF
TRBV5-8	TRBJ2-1	CASSLGPLEQFF
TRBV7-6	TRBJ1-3	CASSLAGDLAGNTIYF
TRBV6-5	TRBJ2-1	CASSLAGGRGNEQFF
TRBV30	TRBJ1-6	CACSYQGAVASPLHF
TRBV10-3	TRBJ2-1	CAISEGQYNEQFF
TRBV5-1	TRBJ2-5	CASSLRQGGQETQYF
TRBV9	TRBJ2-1	CASSVDGREDEQFF
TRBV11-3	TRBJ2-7	CASSSRGTGDIHEQYF
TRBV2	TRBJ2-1	CASSPYTAVYNEQFF
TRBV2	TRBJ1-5	CASSGTGRRNQPQHF
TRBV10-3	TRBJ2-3	CAIRGAVPDTQYF
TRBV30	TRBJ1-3	CACTALTGNTIYF
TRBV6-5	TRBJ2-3	CASSYSFTSTDTQYF
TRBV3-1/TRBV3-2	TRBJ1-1	CASSQDFYHEAFF
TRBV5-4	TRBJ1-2	CASRLVSSNYGYTF
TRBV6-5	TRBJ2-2	CASKRLAGEAGELFF
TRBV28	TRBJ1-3	CASSLAISSGNTIYF
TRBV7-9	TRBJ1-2	CASSLGRDYGYTF
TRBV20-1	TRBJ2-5	CSASGHLQETQYF
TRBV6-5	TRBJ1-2	CASNGQGWVYGYTF
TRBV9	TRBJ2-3	CASSVEVLASPDTQYF